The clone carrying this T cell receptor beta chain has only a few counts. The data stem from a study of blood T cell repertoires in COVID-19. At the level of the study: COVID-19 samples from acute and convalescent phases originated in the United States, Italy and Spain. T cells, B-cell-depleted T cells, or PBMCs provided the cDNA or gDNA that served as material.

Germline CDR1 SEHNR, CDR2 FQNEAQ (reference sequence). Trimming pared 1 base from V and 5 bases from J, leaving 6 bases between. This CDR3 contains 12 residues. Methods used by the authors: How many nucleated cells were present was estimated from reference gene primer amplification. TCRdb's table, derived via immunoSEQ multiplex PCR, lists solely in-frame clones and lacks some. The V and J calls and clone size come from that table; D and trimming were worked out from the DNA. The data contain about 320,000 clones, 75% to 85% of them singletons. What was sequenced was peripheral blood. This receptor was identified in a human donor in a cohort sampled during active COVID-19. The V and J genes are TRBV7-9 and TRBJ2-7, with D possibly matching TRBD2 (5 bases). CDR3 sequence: CASSLEGDEQYF. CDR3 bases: TGTGCCAGCAGCTTAGAGGGAGACGAGCAGTACTTC.